The 6 T cell receptor beta chains listed next were all sequenced from one sample in a study of blood T cell repertoires in COVID-19. Only in-frame clones appear in the TCRdb table, and some are missing; sequencing was by immunoSEQ multiplex PCR. The profile shows 300,000 to 400,000 clones, around 87% of them singletons. The sample was peripheral blood. These receptors originate from a woman aged 50 to 60 who had recovered from COVID-19.

This chain joins TRBV15 and TRBJ1-2, with 7 nucleotides matching TRBD1. The junction had 7 bases not matched to a gene; V was cut back by 2 bases and J by 4 bases. Germline V gives CDR1 LNHNV, CDR2 YYDKDF (reference sequence). The CDR3 contains 15 residues. This CDR3 is CATSRKGGQLYGYTF. The CDR3 DNA sequence: TGTGCCACCAGCAGAAAAGGGGGACAGCTCTATGGCTACACCTTC.

The chain uses TRBV6-6 and TRBJ2-7; 10 positions agree with TRBD2. J lost 2 bases, V lost 5 bases, and 3 bases had no gene match. The CDR3 covers 14 residues. Germline V gives CDR1 MNHNY, CDR2 SVGAGI (reference sequence). CDR3 sequence: CASSLAGEAYEQYF. The CDR3 coding sequence is TGTGCCAGCAGTCTAGCGGGAGAGGCCTACGAGCAGTACTTC.

The V gene is TRBV27, the J gene TRBJ2-7; TRBD2 aligns across 11 bases. The CDR3 contains 15 residues. Per the germline V gene, CDR1 is MNHEY and CDR2 is SMNVEV (reference sequence). V lost 6 bases, J lost 5 bases, and 9 bases stayed unmatched. CDR3 DNA sequence: TGTGCCAGCAGCTTAGCGGGAGGGCCCCAGGACGAGCAGTACTTC. This encodes CASSLAGGPQDEQYF.

This chain links TRBV29-1 with TRBJ2-5; D may be TRBD2 (5 bases). The CDR3 loop spans 11 amino acids. From germline, CDR1 is SQVTM and CDR2 ANQGSEA. Trimming cost V 3 bases and J 5 bases, with 7 bases left between them. The CDR3 region is CSVEAGETQYF. The CDR3 coding sequence is TGCAGCGTTGAGGCGGGCGAGACCCAGTACTTC.

This clone was observed many times. The chain is built from TRBV6-5 and TRBJ2-6, with 8 bases fitting TRBD1. Trimming removed 8 bases from V and 0 bases from J; junction bases left unmatched: 3. Germline values: CDR1 MNHEY, CDR2 SVGAGI. The CDR3 has 15 residues. For the CDR3, the DNA is TGTGCCAGCGGGACAGGAGACTCTGGGGCCAACGTCCTGACTTTC. Protein sequence: CASGTGDSGANVLTF.

This clone appeared a single time. This chain uses TRBV10-3 with TRBJ2-7, with 11 bases identical to TRBD1. CDR3 length: 16 residues. V dropped 6 bases and J dropped 5; count of bases not matched to a gene: 12. Germline lookup yields CDR1 ENHRY and CDR2 SYGVKD. The CDR3 sequence: CAISPGPGQGVHEQYF. For the CDR3, the DNA is TGTGCCATCAGCCCAGGACCGGGACAGGGGGTTCACGAGCAGTACTTC.